The clone carrying this T cell receptor beta chain was detected a few times. What it binds is unknown. The CDR3 runs 17 residues. Germline V gene lookup returns CDR1 MNHEY and CDR2 SVGEGT. Trimming shortened V by 6 bases and J by 0 bases, and 20 bases separated the two germline ends. This entry belongs to a study of CD8 T cells in ankylosing spondylitis. Study-level findings and limits: Reactive arthritis synovial fluid and blood previously showed some of these motif variants. Reports say disease-linked clones showed up significantly more in matched ankylosing spondylitis synovial fluid. Disease-associated clonotypes exhibited CD8+ identity and were relatively infrequent in peripheral blood. One TCR beta motif, made up of eight or nine highly homologous variants, appeared characteristic of ankylosing spondylitis blood.

One entry per CDR3 protein results from TCRdb running MiXCR on the 5' RACE reads. The sample holds 180,000 or so distinct CDR3 sequences, 9.5% to 13% seen once. The sequence came from a male donor with ankylosing spondylitis or in good health (not recorded which). Specimen: blood, either unsorted or a sorted T cell fraction (not recorded which). J is TRBJ1-1 and V is TRBV6-2 or TRBV6-3; a possible D gene is TRBD1 (5 bases). The chain's CDR3 is CASRLSNRRYMNTEAFF. The CDR3 DNA is TGTGCCAGCAGATTATCCAACAGGCGCTATATGAACACTGAAGCTTTCTTT.